This record looks at one T cell receptor (beta chain) sequence and its context. Method: immunoSEQ multiplex PCR; TCRdb's copy keeps in-frame clones and lacks some. The sample has around 96,000 clones, approximately 95% seen once. This record comes from a study of T cell changes during pregnancy in multiple sclerosis. V lost 3 bases and J 5 bases, leaving 10 bases between the germline ends. The germline V gene encodes CDR1 SGHVS and CDR2 FQNEAQ. The CDR3 loop spans 14 amino acids. The sample in question was peripheral blood, obtained after pregnancy. The receptor was isolated from a female donor in good health, enrolled as a control in a pregnancy study. The chain recombines TRBV7-8 with TRBJ2-2; D unresolved. The CDR3, as DNA: TGTGCCAGCAGCTTGGGCTTTACAACCGGGGAGCTGTTTTTT. Residues: CASSLGFTTGELFF.